The 24 T cell receptor beta chains listed next were all sequenced from one sample in a study of long-term antiretroviral therapy in people with HIV (dated by TCRdb to between 2022 and 2023). The immunoSEQ hsTCRB v3.0 assay was used at survey level resolution for TRB variable region sequencing. TCRdb stores this immuneACCESS table with in-frame sequences only. Part of the clones is absent; in the studies checked, under half of the shortfall reflects unresolved V genes, and no reason is known for the rest. This sample lists roughly 12,000 clones; 83% were detected once. Roughly 15% of the sample lies in the top ten. Sample: unsorted PBMCs, taken 3.4 years after starting antiretroviral therapy. These receptors originate from a man aged 40-55 years with HIV.

This chain links TRBV29-1 with TRBJ2-1; 9 nucleotides match TRBD2. J lost 3 bases, V lost 7 bases, and 7 bases had no gene match. Germline CDR1 SQVTM, CDR2 ANQGSEA. The CDR3 length is 14 residues. CDR3 sequence reads: CSAELAGYYNEQFF. CDR3 in DNA: TGCAGCGCAGAACTAGCGGGTTACTACAATGAGCAGTTCTTC.

In its sample, this clone was seen once. V gene TRBV5-6 combines with J gene TRBJ2-5; 13 bases align to TRBD2. This CDR3 has 17 residues. CDR1 is SGHDT and CDR2 is YYEEEE in the germline V gene. The J segment lost 5 bases and the V segment lost 1 base, leaving 8 bases of the junction unmatched. The CDR3 protein is CASSLSPGLAGWETQYF. The CDR3 DNA reads TGTGCCAGCAGCTTGTCGCCGGGACTAGCGGGATGGGAGACCCAGTACTTC.

The V call is TRBV10-3, the J call TRBJ1-5; D is unresolved. CDR1 is ENHRY and CDR2 is SYGVKD in the germline V gene. V lost 3 bases and J 1 base, leaving 4 bases between the germline ends. This CDR3 spans 13 amino acids. For the CDR3, the DNA is TGTGCCATCAGTGACGGGAGCAATCAGCCCCAGCATTTT. Translating gives CAISDGSNQPQHF.

The chain uses TRBV2 and TRBJ2-3; TRBD2 matches 8 bases. The germline V gene has CDR1 SNHLY and CDR2 FYNNEI. J lost 1 base, V lost 6 bases, and 6 bases had no gene match. There are 15 residues in the CDR3. DNA of the CDR3: TGTGCCAGCAGGGACTTGCGGGAGGGCACAGATACGCAGTATTTT. It specifies CASRDLREGTDTQYF.

This rearrangement joins TRBV27 to TRBJ1-2, with 7 bases identical to TRBD1. The CDR3 length is 15 residues. The V gene end was trimmed by 6 bases and the J gene end by 4 bases; junction bases not matched to a gene: 11. CDR1 and CDR2 (germline): MNHEY, SMNVEV (reference sequence). The CDR3 nucleotides read TGTGCCAGCAGGGCTCAAGGGGGCTGGGTCTATGGCTACACCTTC. It translates to CASRAQGGWVYGYTF.

The chain couples TRBV5-1 to TRBJ1-5, with D uncertain. This CDR3 is 13 amino acids long. Trimming pared 5 bases from V and 4 bases from J, leaving 10 bases between. Germline V gene data show CDR1 as SGHRS and CDR2 as YFSETQ. CDR3 region: CASRRQPNQPQHF. The CDR3 region has the DNA TGCGCCAGCAGACGGCAGCCGAATCAGCCCCAGCATTTT.

In this sample, this clone turned up a few times. The V call is TRBV18, the J call TRBJ2-7; 8 nucleotides agree with TRBD2. Per germline, CDR1 KGHSH and CDR2 LQKENI. CDR3 length: 14 amino acids. With V trimmed by 2 bases and J by 3 bases, 3 bases remained unmatched. CDR3 coding DNA: TGTGCCAGCTCACCAGAGGGACTAGACTACGAGCAGTACTTC. Protein: CASSPEGLDYEQYF.

This chain joins TRBV25-1 and TRBJ2-5, with 12 bases aligning to TRBD2. The closer fit of TRBJ2-7 to the DNA end suggests the J call may be wrong. This CDR3 contains 16 residues. Germline CDR1 reads MGHDK; CDR2 reads SYGVNS. The CDR3 DNA follows: TGTGCCAGCAGTGAGGGTCTAGCGGGAGGGATCTACGAGCAGTACTTC. Translation gives CASSEGLAGGIYEQYF.

The chain is built from TRBV13 and TRBJ2-7; no clear D gene. The CDR3 has 12 amino acids. V was cut by 1 base and J by 7 bases, with 8 bases left in between. Germline CDR1 PRHDT, CDR2 FYEKMQ (reference sequence). The CDR3 bases are TGTGCCAGCAGCTTAGAACGTGCGGAGCAGTACTTC. Amino acids: CASSLERAEQYF.

The chain has TRBV9 and TRBJ1-3, with D possibly matching TRBD1 (5 bases). Germline V gene data show CDR1 as SGDLS and CDR2 as YYNGEE. The CDR3 is made up of 17 amino acids. V was trimmed by 1 base and J by 0 bases, leaving 14 bases between them. CDR3 residues: CASSVSGRQYSGNTIYF. The CDR3 DNA reads as TGTGCCAGCAGCGTATCAGGGCGCCAATACTCTGGAAACACCATATATTTT.

This chain uses TRBV10-3 with TRBJ2-1; 10 nucleotides agree with TRBD2. Germline V gene data show CDR1 as ENHRY and CDR2 as SYGVKD. The J segment lost 0 bases and the V segment lost 0 bases, leaving 5 bases of the junction unmatched. This CDR3 contains 18 residues. CDR3 nucleotide sequence: TGTGCCATCAGTGAGTCTAGGGCTAGCGGGAGCTCCTACAATGAGCAGTTCTTC. Protein sequence: CAISESRASGSSYNEQFF.

CDR3 region: CASSLAPAGSTDTQYF. CDR3 bases: TGTGCCAGCAGTTTAGCCCCCGCGGGGAGCACAGATACGCAGTATTTT. This sequence joins TRBV27 and TRBJ2-3; tentative D call: TRBD2 (6 bases). This CDR3 has 16 residues. The germline V gene has CDR1 MNHEY and CDR2 SMNVEV (reference sequence). The ends were cut back, 2 bases at V and 0 bases at J, with 12 bases in the middle.

The chain combines TRBV2 with TRBJ2-7; D may be TRBD1 or TRBD2 (5 bases each). The V and J ends lost 10 bases and 6 bases respectively, with 16 bases between them. CDR3 length: 12 amino acids. Per the germline V gene, CDR1 is SNHLY and CDR2 is FYNNEI. The CDR3 is CANRDQGFEQYF. In nucleotides, the CDR3 is TGTGCCAATAGGGACCAGGGATTCGAGCAGTACTTC.

For the CDR3, the DNA is TGTGCCAGCAGCCCCGACCGGGGCGAGCAGTACTTC. This gives the protein CASSPDRGEQYF. V and J are TRBV7-6 and TRBJ2-7; maybe TRBD2 (5 bases). Germline CDR1 and CDR2: SGHVS and FNYEAQ. Trimming removed 5 bases at V and 6 bases at J, with 11 bases between. The CDR3 is 12 residues long.

J is TRBJ2-1 and V is TRBV30; TRBD2 matches 12 bases. The CDR3 length is 12 residues. V trimming: 6 bases; J trimming: 15 bases; junction bases outside the gene matches: 9. Germline loops: CDR1 GTSNPN, CDR2 SVGIG (reference sequence). The CDR3 sequence: CACPLTSGRMFF. As DNA, the CDR3 is TGTGCCTGCCCTCTTACTAGCGGGAGGATGTTCTTC.

This sequence joins TRBV28 and TRBJ2-1, with 12 bases lining up with TRBD2. Germline lookup yields CDR1 MDHEN and CDR2 SYDVKM. There are 16 residues in the CDR3. After removal of 4 bases from V and 8 bases from J, the junction contained 9 bases not matched to a gene. CDR3 residues: CASSSRLAGDVDEQFF. The CDR3 DNA follows: TGTGCCAGCAGTTCGAGACTAGCGGGAGATGTCGATGAGCAGTTCTTC.

This clone is medium-sized within its sample. CDR3 protein: CASSYGQDRPQHF. CDR3 nucleotides: TGTGCCAGCAGTTACGGACAGGATCGCCCCCAGCATTTT. This rearrangement joins TRBV6-6 to TRBJ1-5, with TRBD1 matching over 7 bases. V trimming: 2 bases; J trimming: 10 bases; junction bases outside the gene matches: 5. Germline CDR1 and CDR2: MNHNY and SVGAGI (reference sequence). CDR3 length equals 13 residues.

In DNA form, the CDR3 reads TGTGCCAGCAAAGTCTCCTACGAGCAGTACTTC. It yields the protein CASKVSYEQYF. V usage is TRBV6-1 and J usage is TRBJ2-7; D is undetermined. The CDR3 has 11 residues. Germline assignment: CDR1 MNHNS and CDR2 SASEGT. The ends were cut back, 7 bases at V and 0 bases at J, with 4 bases in the middle.

This clone was found a few times. The rearrangement joins TRBV19 to TRBJ1-4; the D gene is possibly TRBD1 (5 bases). Looked up from germline, CDR1 is LNHDA and CDR2 is SQIVND (reference sequence). The V and J ends lost 0 bases and 5 bases respectively, with 10 bases between them. The CDR3 runs to 15 residues. CDR3 protein: CASSIDPGRNEKLFF. The CDR3, as DNA: TGTGCCAGTAGTATAGACCCGGGACGGAATGAAAAACTGTTTTTT. The full variable domain, its missing parts supplied by reference TRBV19 and TRBJ1-4, is DGGITQSPKYLFRKEGQNVTLSCEQNLNHDAMYWYRQDPGQGLRLIYYSQIVNDFQKGDIAEGYSVSREKKESFPLTVTSAQKNPTAFYLCASSIDPGRNEKLFFGSGTQLSVL.

The rearrangement uses TRBV7-9 and TRBJ1-2; D gene ambiguous. CDR1 SEHNR and CDR2 FQNEAQ come from the germline V gene (reference sequence). This CDR3 is 15 amino acids long. V was trimmed by 0 bases and J by 5 bases, leaving 13 bases between them. The CDR3 nucleotides read TGTGCCAGCAGCTTAGCGGGAGGGCCAACGTATGGCTACACCTTC. It codes for CASSLAGGPTYGYTF.

The rearrangement uses TRBV19 and TRBJ2-7, with 9 bases fitting TRBD1. Losses at the gene ends were 6 bases for V and 4 bases for J; bases not matched to a gene: 7. The CDR3 covers 14 residues. Per germline, CDR1 LNHDA and CDR2 SQIVND (reference sequence). CDR3 coding DNA: TGTGCCAGTAGACAGACAGGGGGGGCTTACGAGCAGTACTTC. Protein product: CASRQTGGAYEQYF.

The chain has TRBV19 and TRBJ1-5, with D tentatively TRBD1 (5 bases). There are 14 residues in the CDR3. V was clipped by 8 bases and J by 6 bases, with 17 bases between them. The germline V gene has CDR1 LNHDA and CDR2 SQIVND (reference sequence). The CDR3, as DNA: TGTGCCAGTCGTGAGAGGGGCCTCGGTCAGCCCCAGCATTTT. Its protein is CASRERGLGQPQHF.

V gene TRBV7-3 combines with J gene TRBJ2-2, with 8 bases identical to TRBD2. This CDR3 has 14 residues. The V and J ends lost 5 bases and 6 bases, in that order; junction bases with no gene match: 5. The germline V gene has CDR1 SGHTA and CDR2 FQGTGA. As DNA, the CDR3 is TGTGCCAGCAGCCCATCGACTAGCGCCGGGGAGCTGTTTTTT. Translation: CASSPSTSAGELFF. Drawing the rest from reference TRBV7-3 and TRBJ2-2, the complete variable domain is GAGVSQTPSNKVTEKGKYVELRCDPISGHTALYWYRQSLGQGPEFLIYFQGTGAADDSGLPNDRFFAVRPEGSVSTLKIQRTERGDSAVYLCASSPSTSAGELFFGEGSRLTVL.

V usage is TRBV4-1 and J usage is TRBJ1-3; D is perhaps TRBD1 (6 bases). CDR3 size: 15 residues. The germline V gene encodes CDR1 MGHRA and CDR2 YSYEKL. The V gene lost 7 bases and the J gene lost 4 bases, with 17 bases spanning the gap. CDR3 loop: CASTPLVQGGNTIYF. CDR3 sequence (DNA): TGCGCCAGCACTCCACTTGTCCAGGGGGGAAACACCATATATTTT.